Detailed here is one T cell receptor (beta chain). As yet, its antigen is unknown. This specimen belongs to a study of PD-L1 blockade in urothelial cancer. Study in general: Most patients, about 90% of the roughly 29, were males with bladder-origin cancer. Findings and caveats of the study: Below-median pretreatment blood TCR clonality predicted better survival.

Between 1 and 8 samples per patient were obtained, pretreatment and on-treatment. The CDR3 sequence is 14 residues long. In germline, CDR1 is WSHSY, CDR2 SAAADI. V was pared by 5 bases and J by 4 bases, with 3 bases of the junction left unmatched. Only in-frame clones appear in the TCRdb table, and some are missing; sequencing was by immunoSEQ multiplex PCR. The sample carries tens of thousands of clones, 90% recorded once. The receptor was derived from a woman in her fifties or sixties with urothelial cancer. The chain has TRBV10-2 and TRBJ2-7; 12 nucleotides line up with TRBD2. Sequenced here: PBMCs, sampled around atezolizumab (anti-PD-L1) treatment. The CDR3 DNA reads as TGCGCCAGCAGTTGGACTAGCGGGACGTACGAGCAGTACTTC. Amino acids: CASSWTSGTYEQYF.